One T cell receptor beta chain is described in this entry. The antigen is unknown. The study separated CD4+ cells into CD45RA+ naive and CD45RA-negative memory subsets. Evenly divided among several immunoSEQ plates was the genomic DNA of each subset. Libraries were prepared by immunoSEQ multiplex PCR; TCRdb keeps only in-frame clonotypes and omits some of them. Of about 530,000 clones listed, roughly 95% are singletons. The CDR3 consists of 15 residues. Germline V CDR1 and CDR2: SGHAT, FQNNGV. Trimming shortened V by 1 base and J by 5 bases, and 13 bases separated the two germline ends. The data originate from a study of shared clonotypes between healthy human individuals. General study results and limits: The study sampled only blood, and tissue repertoires likely differ. In contrast to clonotypes shared by all four donors, non-shared clonotypes had lower generation probabilities.

Sequenced material: naive CD4+ T cells sorted from blood. Subset reported: CD45RA+ positively selected. The J gene is TRBJ2-3, the V gene TRBV11-2; either TRBD1 or TRBD2 may supply D (5 bases each). The sequence derives from a woman in her 30s in good health. The CDR3 reads CASSLVVMGVDTQYF. CDR3 DNA: TGTGCCAGCAGCTTAGTAGTGATGGGGGTAGATACGCAGTATTTT.